Listed here are 16 T cell receptor beta chains from one sample, sequenced in a study of blood T cell repertoires in COVID-19. Here immunoSEQ multiplex PCR was the method, and the copy in TCRdb shows in-frame clones only, minus some. The sample shows under 450,000 clones, 70% to 90% of them seen only once. The sample consisted of peripheral blood. All receptors derive from a woman in her thirties or forties with COVID-19, enrolled during active disease.

This sequence joins TRBV7-3 and TRBJ1-6; no definite D call. The germline V gene encodes CDR1 SGHTA and CDR2 FQGTGA. V was trimmed by 5 bases and J by 9 bases, leaving 20 bases between them. The CDR3 has 16 residues. The CDR3 loop reads CASSLQPLTRSSPLHF. Written as DNA, the CDR3 is TGTGCCAGCAGCCTCCAACCTCTTACTAGGAGTTCACCCCTCCACTTT.

CDR3 nucleotides: TGCGCCAGCAGATCTTCTCTAGCGTCTACCTACGAGCAGTACTTC. Residues: CASRSSLASTYEQYF. The chain combines TRBV5-1 with TRBJ2-7; D may be TRBD2 (6 bases). Germline values: CDR1 SGHRS, CDR2 YFSETQ. The ends were cut back, 5 bases at V and 2 bases at J, with 17 bases in the middle. The CDR3 runs 15 residues.

This rearrangement joins TRBV19 to TRBJ2-5; TRBD1 matches 8 bases. From germline, CDR1 is LNHDA and CDR2 SQIVND (reference sequence). This CDR3 has 15 amino acids. V was clipped by 3 bases and J by 1 base; unmatched bases: 4. The DNA for the CDR3 is TGTGCCAGTAGTATTAAAACAGGGGGCCAAGAGACCCAGTACTTC. It codes for CASSIKTGGQETQYF.

V and J are TRBV25-1 and TRBJ1-2; possible D gene TRBD1, 5 bases. Germline CDR1 MGHDK, CDR2 SYGVNS. With 6 bases removed from V and 4 bases from J, the gap between germline ends came to 15 bases. There are 14 residues in the CDR3. The CDR3 loop reads CASSVGVGGYGYTF. In DNA form, the CDR3 reads TGTGCCAGCAGCGTCGGGGTGGGGGGCTATGGCTACACCTTC.

The rearrangement joins TRBV7-2 to TRBJ1-2, with TRBD1 matching 9 bases. The V gene's germline CDR1 is SGHTA and CDR2 FQGNSA. The CDR3 loop spans 13 amino acids. With 5 bases clipped from V and 6 bases from J, the junction kept 4 bases outside the gene matches. CDR3 sequence (DNA): TGTGCCAGCAGCACCCGGACAGGGGATGGCTACACCTTC. Protein product: CASSTRTGDGYTF.

The chain combines TRBV6-2 or TRBV6-3 with TRBJ1-6; D may be TRBD1 (5 bases). The CDR3 consists of 16 residues. The germline gives CDR1 MNHEY, CDR2 SVGEGT. The V and J ends lost 4 bases and 9 bases respectively, with 19 bases between them. CDR3 DNA: TGTGCCAGCAGTTCCATGGACCTACCCGGGGGTTCACCCCTCCACTTT. Its translation: CASSSMDLPGGSPLHF.

The rearrangement links TRBV6-2 or TRBV6-3 to TRBJ2-3, with 12 bases lining up with TRBD2. The CDR3 contains 16 residues. With 4 bases clipped from V and 5 bases from J, the junction kept 7 bases outside the gene matches. The germline V gene encodes CDR1 MNHEY and CDR2 SVGEGT. The CDR3 here is CASSSRLAGGKDTQYF. In nucleotides, the CDR3 is TGTGCCAGCAGTTCCCGGCTAGCGGGGGGGAAAGATACGCAGTATTTT.

The J gene is TRBJ2-7, the V gene TRBV30; perhaps TRBD2 as D (5 bases). The CDR3 is 13 amino acids. V dropped 0 bases and J dropped 9 bases, with 15 bases sitting between them. Per germline, CDR1 GTSNPN and CDR2 SVGIG (reference sequence). In DNA form, the CDR3 reads TGTGCCTGGAGTGTGAGTCAGCGGACGGGGCAGTACTTC. It codes for CAWSVSQRTGQYF.

The chain links TRBV7-2 to TRBJ1-6, with a possible D match to TRBD1 (5 bases). This CDR3 spans 13 amino acids. V was shortened by 2 bases and J by 10 bases, with 9 bases between the two germline ends. Germline assignment: CDR1 SGHTA and CDR2 FQGNSA. This chain's CDR3 is CASSLPGESPLHF. CDR3 coding DNA: TGTGCCAGCAGCTTACCGGGGGAATCACCCCTCCACTTT.

The chain links TRBV30 to TRBJ1-1; TRBD1 is a possible D gene (6 bases). Germline V CDR1 and CDR2: GTSNPN, SVGIG (reference sequence). Trimming took 4 bases from V and 4 from J, leaving 10 bases between them. This CDR3 contains 12 residues. The CDR3 bases are TGTGCCTGGATGACACAGGGCACTGAAGCTTTCTTT. Amino acid sequence: CAWMTQGTEAFF.

DNA for the CDR3: TGCGCCAGCAGCCAGACTTCGACCATTAGGTATGGCTACACCTTC. This codes for CASSQTSTIRYGYTF. This chain connects TRBV4-1 to TRBJ1-2, with D unresolved. The CDR3 covers 15 residues. CDR1 is MGHRA, CDR2 YSYEKL, per germline. The V end was cut by 3 bases, the J end by 5 bases, with 16 bases between.

Points on this clone: Other DNA sequences within the sample encode an identical CDR3. This chain joins TRBV18 and TRBJ2-5; 9 bases line up with TRBD2. With V trimmed by 2 bases and J by 5 bases, 3 bases remained unmatched. This CDR3 comprises 14 residues. Germline V gene data show CDR1 as KGHSH and CDR2 as LQKENI. CDR3 coding DNA: TGTGCCAGCTCACCAATGCGGGGGGGCGAGACCCAGTACTTC. It is translated as CASSPMRGGETQYF.

Only one count was recorded for this clone. The chain is built from TRBV4-2 and TRBJ1-3; the match to TRBD1 covers 9 bases. Germline V lookup: CDR1 LGHNA, CDR2 YNFKEQ. The CDR3 extends over 17 amino acids. With V trimmed by 4 bases and J by 4 bases, 11 bases remained unmatched. CDR3 sequence reads: CASSRGVMGQGGNTIYF. CDR3 sequence (DNA): TGTGCCAGCAGCCGAGGAGTTATGGGACAGGGAGGAAACACCATATATTTT.

This chain joins TRBV7-2 and TRBJ1-4; 9 bases fit TRBD1. The CDR3 extends over 17 amino acids. Germline V gives CDR1 SGHTA, CDR2 FQGNSA. V was clipped by 5 bases and J by 5 bases; unmatched bases: 12. The CDR3 protein is CASSEMGGQGSNEKLFF. CDR3 in DNA: TGTGCCAGCAGCGAGATGGGGGGACAGGGTTCCAATGAAAAACTGTTTTTT.

The chain uses TRBV5-6 and TRBJ1-6; D is ambiguous. The CDR3 loop spans 14 amino acids. In germline, CDR1 is SGHDT, CDR2 YYEEEE. Trimming shortened V by 2 bases and J by 5 bases, and 8 bases separated the two germline ends. CDR3 coding DNA: TGTGCCAGCAGCTTAAACCGAGATAATTCACCCCTCCACTTT. Translation: CASSLNRDNSPLHF. The whole variable domain, remainder taken from reference TRBV5-6 and TRBJ1-6, is DAGVTQSPTHLIKTRGQQVTLRCSPKSGHDTVSWYQQALGQGPQFIFQYYEEEERQRGNFPDRFSGHQFPNYSSELNVNALLLGDSALYLCASSLNRDNSPLHFGNGTRLTVT.

The chain recombines TRBV7-8 with TRBJ1-3; D gene ambiguous. Between the trimmed V and J ends, which lost 5 bases and 4 bases, there was a span of 15 bases. The germline gives CDR1 SGHVS, CDR2 FQNEAQ. This CDR3 has 15 residues. CDR3 in amino acids: CASSPPRTGGNTIYF. DNA of the CDR3: TGTGCCAGCAGCCCGCCTCGGACGGGGGGAAACACCATATATTTT.